The T cell receptor (beta chain) described here comes from a study of metastatic and nonmetastatic thyroid tumors (dated by TCRdb to 2019 to 2021). Regarding the study in general: The researchers compared repertoires between peripheral blood samples and tumor or nodule tissue samples from patients with malignant or benign thyroid disease. What the work shows at the level of the full study, not this receptor alone: TCR beta diversity was reported as significantly higher in malignant tumors than in benign nodules, in both blood and tumor samples.

According to the germline V gene, CDR1 reads KGHSH and CDR2 reads LQKENI. V has 4 bases trimmed and J has 8 bases trimmed; junction bases matching no gene number 5. From cysteine to phenylalanine, the CDR3 is 13 amino acids long. Just CDR3 DNA is preserved here, 39 bases in frame from base 1. No treatment had been received by any patient before thyroid surgery. The study retrospectively analysed patient clinical samples collected from about 2012 to 2019 using T-cell receptor beta sequencing. Library construction relied on PCR. The reads were generated on an Illumina HiSeq 4000. High-throughput sequencing was used to profile the TCR beta-chain CDR3 region of each patient. The study's own analysis went as follows. CDR3 differences across clinicopathological groups were used to build a classifier for discriminating distant-metastatic papillary thyroid cancer patients. The Shannon index was used to assess repertoire diversity, and the Morisita-Horn index was used to assess tumor-blood repertoire similarity. TCRdb cleaned the public reads at Q25 with fastp, built clones with MiXCR and kept in-frame beta chains. TCRdb's processing, not the authors', yielded these V and J calls. This sample is represented by 30,000 to 45,000 clones; 25% to 30% of them were singletons. The ten largest make up approximately 10% of the sample.

Concerning this clone itself: The specificity of this receptor is unknown. Per-base quality was not reported, and no clone a single base away is much larger than it.

The sequenced material came from blood. This TCR came from a male donor with papillary thyroid cancer or a benign thyroid nodule (not recorded which). Some clones in this sample may be carry-over from other donors' samples. This sequence uses TRBV18 and TRBJ1-5; TRBD1 lines up with 7 middle nucleotides. The DNA sequence follows: TGTGCCAGCTCACGCGACAGGGCCGAGCCCCAGCATTTT. Its protein product is CASSRDRAEPQHF.